This TCR beta chain was found in a study of cytomegalovirus exposure and HLA in healthy donors. Amplification used 60 Vbeta primers and 13 Jbeta primers. Libraries were prepared by immunoSEQ multiplex PCR; TCRdb keeps only in-frame clonotypes and omits some of them. The repertoire includes roughly 200,000 clones, about 80% of them detected once, and approximately 3.6% sits in the top ten. Concerning this clone itself: The antigen is not known.

CDR3 length: 14 residues. Findings and limits, study-wide: The study recorded 150 to 200 TCR beta chains that were cytomegalovirus-associated. The authors later found most CMV-associated TCR beta chains appeared HLA-restricted. Accounts indicate the classifier identified cytomegalovirus status with strong specificity and sensitivity. Later analysis identified a missense DCLRE1C variant that was linked to TCR beta V- and J-gene trimming.

The clonotype comes from a man between 35 and 55 years old in good health and CMV-seropositive. The J gene is TRBJ2-1, the V gene TRBV21-1; the table's D call of TRBD1 was not tested on the DNA. TRBV21-1 constitutes a pseudogene. Sequenced material: PBMCs. CDR3 nucleotides: TGTGCCAGCAGCAAAGCCCCCGACAGGGACAAGCAGTTCTTC. Its protein product is CASSKAPDRDKQFF.